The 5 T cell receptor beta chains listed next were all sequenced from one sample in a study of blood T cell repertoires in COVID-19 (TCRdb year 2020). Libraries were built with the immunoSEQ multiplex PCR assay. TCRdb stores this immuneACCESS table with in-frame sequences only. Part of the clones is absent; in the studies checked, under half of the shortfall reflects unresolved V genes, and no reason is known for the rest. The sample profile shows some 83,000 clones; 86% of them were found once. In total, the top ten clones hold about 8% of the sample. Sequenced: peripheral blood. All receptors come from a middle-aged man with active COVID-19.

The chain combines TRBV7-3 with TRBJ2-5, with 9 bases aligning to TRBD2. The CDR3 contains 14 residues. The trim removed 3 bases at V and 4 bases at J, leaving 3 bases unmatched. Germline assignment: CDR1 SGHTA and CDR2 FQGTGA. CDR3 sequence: CASSFSGRGETQYF. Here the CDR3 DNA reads TGTGCCAGCAGCTTTAGCGGGAGAGGAGAGACCCAGTACTTC.

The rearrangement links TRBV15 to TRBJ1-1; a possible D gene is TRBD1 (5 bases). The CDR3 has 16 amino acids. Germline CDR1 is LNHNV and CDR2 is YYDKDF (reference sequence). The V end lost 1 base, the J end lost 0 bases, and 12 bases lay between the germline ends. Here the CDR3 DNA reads TGTGCCACCAGCAGAGGGATTGACAGCTTGAACACTGAAGCTTTCTTT. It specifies CATSRGIDSLNTEAFF. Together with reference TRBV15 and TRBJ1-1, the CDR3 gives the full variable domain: DAMVIQNPRYQVTQFGKPVTLSCSQTLNHNVMYWYQQKSSQAPKLLFHYYDKDFNNEADTPDNFQSRRPNTSFCFLDIRSPGLGDTAMYLCATSRGIDSLNTEAFFGQGTRLTVV.

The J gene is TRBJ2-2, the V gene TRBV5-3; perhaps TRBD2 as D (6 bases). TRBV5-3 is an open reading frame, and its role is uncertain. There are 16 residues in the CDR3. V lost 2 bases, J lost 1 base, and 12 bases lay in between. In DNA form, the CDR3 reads TGTGCCAGAAGCTTTATAGCGGTGGAGAACACCGGGGAGCTGTTTTTT. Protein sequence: CARSFIAVENTGELFF.

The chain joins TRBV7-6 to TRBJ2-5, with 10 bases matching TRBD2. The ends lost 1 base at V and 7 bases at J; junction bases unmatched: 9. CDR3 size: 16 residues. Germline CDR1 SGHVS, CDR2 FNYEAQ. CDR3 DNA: TGTGCCAGCAGCTTAGGGAGCGGGGGGGCCTTAGGGACCCAGTACTTC. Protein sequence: CASSLGSGGALGTQYF.

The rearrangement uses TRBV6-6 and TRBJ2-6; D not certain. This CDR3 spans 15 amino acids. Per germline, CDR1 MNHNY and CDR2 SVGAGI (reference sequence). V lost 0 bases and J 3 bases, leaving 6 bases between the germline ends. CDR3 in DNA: TGTGCCAGCAGTTACTCCCTAGGTGGGGCCAACGTCCTGACTTTC. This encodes CASSYSLGGANVLTF.